Detailed here is one T cell receptor beta chain. Its antigen has not been determined. With the read ending 3 residues before the CDR3 end, the germline J gene is used to fill in that end. Every participant had a single incident cervical HPV16 infection, and women with prevalent HPV16 infections were excluded. Cervical HPV DNA was detected with MY09/MY11 PCR, and genotyping was done with dot-blot hybridization. About 14 mL of heparinized blood were centrifuged, and the buffy coat was aliquoted, frozen at -30°C, then stored at -80°C. Genomic DNA was extracted from buffy coat specimens using QIAGEN kits. The data were taken from a study of T cells in women clearing cervical HPV infection (dated by TCRdb to about 2018). Looking at the study overall: The cases were over 20 women with histologically confirmed HPV16-related CIN3 or worse, and 2 of these cases were invasive cancers. The 20 to 25 controls were women who cleared a single incident HPV16 infection within 12 months without developing precancer or cancer. Blood from cases was drawn at the visit where the lesion was first identified, while blood from controls was drawn once the infection was no longer detected. Among cases, blood sampling occurred a median of about 150 days after lesion detection, with an interquartile range of about 85 to 200 days. HLA typing was available for only a few women, so HLA type could not be excluded as a confounder. An exploratory proof-of-principle case-control study, nested within the Guanacaste HPV Natural History Study in Costa Rica, was conducted to compare TCR repertoires across cervical HPV16 outcomes. Cases were matched to controls by age within five years and by the year the sample was collected. A median age of roughly 33 years was observed in cases versus roughly 38 in controls, and no significant differences in baseline characteristics were found. In the parent cohort, some 10,000 women aged 18 or older were enrolled in Guanacaste, Costa Rica, during about 1992 to 1994 and were followed for 7 to 8 years. As quality controls, five blinded duplicates were added to each group, bringing the total to 60 or so samples made up of approximately 50 participants and some ten replicates. What the work shows at the level of the full study, not this receptor alone: TCR repertoire richness was significantly higher in CIN3+ cases than in controls across sequencing depths, while evenness did not differ. Lower TRBV6-7 relative abundance was observed in cases than in controls (roughly 0.12% versus 0.15%; Bonferroni P = 0.0008). Random forest classifiers combining richness and V gene abundances distinguished cases from controls with an estimated AUC of less than 0.9. Because T-cell numbers per sample were unknown, differences in richness could reflect varying T-cell content rather than repertoire biology. The cross-sectional design could not show whether the associations came before the infection or were a result of it, and neither effector/memory subsets nor HPV-specific T cells were isolated.

TCR beta CDR3 regions were amplified by multiplex PCR using the immunoSEQ assay from an average of 1200 ng genomic DNA per sample. To correct primer bias, the assay used a complete synthetic TCR repertoire to set an amplification baseline. The amplicons were sequenced using the Illumina platform. The authors' analysis ran thus. Error correction of the sequences involved clustering with frequency ratios plus a modified nearest-neighbor algorithm, after which the sequences were analyzed in the immunoSEQ Analyzer using IMGT gene definitions. At each rarefaction depth, TCR richness and evenness were averaged over 20 rarefaction repeats, and samples with fewer sequences than the depth were excluded. Wilcoxon rank sum tests with FDR correction were used to compare V, D and J gene relative abundances between the groups. For the blinded duplicates, the intraclass correlation was approximately 96% for TCR richness and averaged roughly 79% across about 66 gene segments. Sourced from immuneACCESS, this table was stored by TCRdb with only in-frame sequences that have V and J called. A share of the clones is absent; for the studies checked, an unresolved V gene accounts for under half, and the remainder has no known explanation. The DNA gave D and trimming, while V, J and clone size come from that table. This sample's clone table shows more than 25,000 clones. The ten largest account for 7.5% to 10% of the sample.

The junction carries 13 bases between V and J, which are trimmed by 2 bases and 2 bases respectively. The cysteine opens and the phenylalanine closes a CDR3 of 15 amino acids. The DNA has 36 bases, all within the CDR3, and is read from base 1. As encoded in the germline V gene, CDR1 is SGHTA while CDR2 is FQGNSA. The specimen sequenced was blood buffy coat. The chain is assembled from TRBV7-2 and TRBJ2-7; the D gene is possibly TRBD1 or TRBD2, each agreeing over 5 bases. This sequence originates from a woman aged 18 to 75 with a cervical HPV16 infection that either progressed to CIN3+ or cleared (not recorded which). The covered CDR3 bases are TGTGCCAGCAGCTTATCGAGGGGTCCTACCTACGAG. This yields the protein CASSLSRGPTYE. The complete CDR3 reads CASSLSRGPTYEQYF.